This T cell receptor beta chain was documented in a study of PD-1 blockade in classical Hodgkin lymphoma (dated by TCRdb to 2018 to 2020). About the full investigation: Nivolumab dosing was 3 mg/kg intravenously every 2 weeks, continuing until either disease progression or unacceptable toxicity. A peripheral blood immune signature of response to PD-1 blockade in classical Hodgkin lymphoma was defined using TCR beta sequencing and CyTOF.

Remarks on this clone: Its antigen remains unidentified. Qualities for individual bases were not recorded, and no much larger clone is one base off.

V is pruned by 7 bases and J by 3 bases, leaving 7 bases of the junction without a gene match. Spanning cysteine to phenylalanine, the CDR3 consists of 14 amino acids. Only the CDR3 portion is preserved as DNA: 42 bases, with reading frame beginning at the first base. From a lookup of the germline V gene (reference sequence), CDR1 and CDR2 are LNHNV and YYDKDF. Summary of the overall study and its limitations: The study was limited to a single clinical trial cohort, and causes of repertoire differences, possibly disease activity or prior therapy, remained undefined. CD4+ but not CD8+ TCR diversity rose significantly by C4D1 (p=0.0027 vs p=0.16), most apparent in complete responders (p=0.02). Trial patients achieving complete response had baseline diversity similar to newly diagnosed patients, whereas partial responders and progressors had significantly lower diversity. Baseline TCR diversity was reported as lower in newly diagnosed patients than in healthy donors, and lower still in relapsed/refractory patients. Lower diversity was seen in patients whose nivolumab began less than 1 year after ASCT, and these patients were left out of later analyses so that immune reconstitution would not confound the results.

The time point label corresponds to: cycle 1 day 1 (C1D1), immediately before nivolumab initiation. Every trial patient had relapsed following autologous stem cell transplantation, and prior brentuximab vedotin exposure was what differed among cohorts A, B and C. The trial cohort was composed of under 70 patients with relapsed/refractory classical Hodgkin lymphoma, for whom complete response, partial response or progressive disease was recorded as best overall response. In the multi-cohort phase II CheckMate 205 trial, trial patients received single-agent nivolumab. An independent review committee assessed best overall response by applying the 2007 International Working Group response criteria. Trial PBMCs were collected just before the start of nivolumab (C1D1) and during therapy at cycle 2 day 1 and cycle 4 day 1. Peripheral blood was collected in 8 mL Vacutainer Cell Preparation Tubes, from which PBMCs were isolated by centrifugation and then cryopreserved.

The Qiagen DNeasy kit was used to extract genomic DNA both from unsorted PBMCs and from the negatively selected CD4+ and CD8+ fractions. Using primers that anneal to V and J segments, immunoSEQ multiplex PCR amplified the TCR beta CDR3 regions. A synthetic immune receptor repertoire was used to minimize amplification bias, and any remaining bias was removed computationally after sequencing. The authors' analysis ran thus. Repertoire diversity was quantified as the Shannon entropy index using custom Python scripts. Unsorted, CD4+ and CD8+ repertoires were analyzed separately, except in combined analyses where CD4+ and CD8+ sequences were merged in silico. A clone was considered expanded if an increase in frequency of at least 2-fold after treatment relative to C1D1 was found, and a pseudocount of 0.5 was applied to clones undetected at baseline. Clones with 0 or 1 copy at C1D1 were defined as singleton clones, while clones with 2 or more copies were defined as non-singleton clones. Clones expanded in unsorted samples were annotated as CD4+, CD8+ or unknown by matching protein sequences in sorted samples from the same patient. Wilcoxon tests on paired samples were used to test diversity changes from C1D1 to C4D1. Drawn from immuneACCESS, this table holds only the in-frame rearrangements with V and J called that TCRdb kept. Clones are partly lost; checked studies trace under half to an unresolved V gene and leave the rest unexplained. From that table come the V and J calls and clone size; the DNA was used to work out D and trimming. The sample table shows tens of thousands of clones, and around 72% are seen once. 9.5% to 12% of the sample lies in the top ten.

The source was peripheral blood mononuclear cells (PBMCs), collected at baseline. This TCR derives from a human donor with classical Hodgkin lymphoma. This receptor chain uses TRBV15 and TRBJ1-1; the central 8 bases match TRBD1. CDR3 reads: CATTQGARDTEAFF. The DNA sequence follows: TGTGCCACCACCCAGGGGGCAAGGGACACTGAAGCTTTCTTT.